This TCR beta chain was found in a study of OX40 agonist ivuxolimab in advanced cancers. Study context: Patients with prior anti-PD-1, anti-PD-L1 or anti-CTLA-4 therapy were eligible; approximately 40% had some. Study-wide results and caveats: Averaged across samples, CD8+ T cells carried more expanded clones than CD4+ did.

Germline CDR1 and CDR2: SQVTM and ANQGSEA. This CDR3 has 13 amino acids. V lost 4 bases and J lost 5, with 12 bases in between. Repertoires were generated with immunoSEQ multiplex PCR, while TCRdb's copy carries only in-frame clones and drops some. The table shows tens of thousands of clones, with over 80% occurring only once. To note about this clone: Antigen unknown.

The clonotype originates from an adult with an advanced solid tumor such as melanoma, head and neck, liver or kidney cancer. This specimen consisted of CD4+ or CD8+ T cells sorted from blood, obtained in a trial of the OX40 agonist ivuxolimab. This sequence joins TRBV29-1 and TRBJ2-4; D is unresolved. CDR3 DNA sequence: TGCAGCGTTGTAGAGTGGGGTCAAAACATTCAGTACTTC. Encoded protein: CSVVEWGQNIQYF.